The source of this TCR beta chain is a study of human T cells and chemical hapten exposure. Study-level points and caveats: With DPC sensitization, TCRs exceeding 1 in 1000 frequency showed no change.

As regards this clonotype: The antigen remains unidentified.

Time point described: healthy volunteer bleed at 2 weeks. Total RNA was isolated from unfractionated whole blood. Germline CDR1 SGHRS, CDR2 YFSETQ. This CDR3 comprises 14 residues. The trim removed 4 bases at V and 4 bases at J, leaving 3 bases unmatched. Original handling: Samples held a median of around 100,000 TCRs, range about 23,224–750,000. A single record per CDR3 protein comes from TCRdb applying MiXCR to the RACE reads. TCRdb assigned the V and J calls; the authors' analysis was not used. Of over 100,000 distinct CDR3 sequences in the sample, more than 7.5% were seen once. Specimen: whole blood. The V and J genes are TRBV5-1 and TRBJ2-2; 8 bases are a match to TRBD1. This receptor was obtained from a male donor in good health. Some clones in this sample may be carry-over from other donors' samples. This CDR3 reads CASSRDRTTGELFF. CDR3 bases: TGCGCCAGCAGCAGGGACAGGACCACCGGGGAGCTGTTTTTT.